These T cell receptor beta chains were read from a single sample in a study of blood T cell repertoires in COVID-19. Using immunoSEQ multiplex PCR, the repertoire was profiled, and TCRdb retains in-frame clones only, with some absent. Of approximately 100,000 clones in the sample, approximately 92% were seen once. Specimen: peripheral blood. The receptors come from a man aged 65 to 79 with acute or convalescent COVID-19. The CDR3 runs from the conserved cysteine through the conserved F or W. A D gene is named only where the DNA matches it firmly. Rows give clone size only sometimes, using once, few, many, or a class for an expanded clone.

v_call	d_call	j_call	clone_size	cdr3_nt	cdr3_aa
TRBV25-1	-	TRBJ2-7	-	TGTGCCAGCAGTGAATCCGGCAGGTATCTCTCCTACGAGCAGTACTTC	CASSESGRYLSYEQYF
TRBV6-5	-	TRBJ1-1	-	TGTGCCAGCAGTCGGGTGTATTTGGACACTGAAGCTTTCTTT	CASSRVYLDTEAFF
TRBV5-4	-	TRBJ1-4	-	TGTGCCAGCAGCCCGGGGGGGGCTGCAACTAATGAAAAACTGTTTTTT	CASSPGGAATNEKLFF
TRBV6-5	-	TRBJ1-1	-	TGTGCCAGCAGTTACCGTGACGCGGCAGAAGCTTTCTTT	CASSYRDAAEAFF
TRBV7-3	-	TRBJ2-3	-	TGTGCCAGCAGCTTAAACCCCGGCGGGAGCACAGATACGCAGTATTTT	CASSLNPGGSTDTQYF
TRBV5-1	TRBD2	TRBJ2-5	-	TGCGCCAGCAGCTTGGCCGGACTAGCGGCAGAGACCCAGTACTTC	CASSLAGLAAETQYF
TRBV6-6	-	TRBJ1-2	-	TGTGCCAGCAGTTACGGGAGGAAAATCCTCTATGGCTACACCTTC	CASSYGRKILYGYTF
TRBV18	-	TRBJ2-7	once	TGTGCCAGCTCACCATCCTCTGATGCCCGAGACGAGCAGTACTTC	CASSPSSDARDEQYF
TRBV11-3	TRBD2	TRBJ2-1	-	TGTGCCAGCAGCTTAGATTCTAGCGGAATCTACAATGAGCAGTTCTTC	CASSLDSSGIYNEQFF
TRBV7-9	TRBD2	TRBJ2-1	-	TGTGCCAGCAGCTTACGCCAAGCGGGAGGGCACAATGAGCAGTTCTTC	CASSLRQAGGHNEQFF
TRBV4-1	TRBD1	TRBJ2-5	-	TGCGCCAGCAGCCAATTAGAAAAGGACAGGGCCCCCCACCAAGAGACCCAGTACTTC	CASSQLEKDRAPHQETQYF
TRBV5-1	TRBD1	TRBJ2-3	-	TGCGCCAGCAGCTTGGTGGGACAGGATACGCAGTATTTT	CASSLVGQDTQYF
TRBV6-5	TRBD1	TRBJ1-6	-	TGTGCCAGCAAACGGACAGGGAGGAGTTCACCCCTCCACTTT	CASKRTGRSSPLHF
TRBV6-5	TRBD1	TRBJ2-7	-	TGTGCCAGCAGTTACTCCGGGACAGCCTACGAGCAGTACTTC	CASSYSGTAYEQYF
TRBV5-3	TRBD2	TRBJ2-3	once	TGTGCCAGAAGCTTTTTGGCGCGGGGGGGAGATACGCAGTATTTT	CARSFLARGGDTQYF
TRBV6-5	TRBD1	TRBJ1-2	-	TGTGCCAGCAGTTTGGGACAGGGGGCGCGTGGCTACACCTTC	CASSLGQGARGYTF
TRBV7-6	TRBD1	TRBJ2-2	-	TGTGCCAGCAGCACCAAGGGACAGGGTGACACCGGGGAGCTGTTTTTT	CASSTKGQGDTGELFF